This entry lists 26 T cell receptor beta chains sequenced from one sample in a study of shared clonotypes between healthy human individuals. The protocol was immunoSEQ multiplex PCR, while the TCRdb copy is restricted to in-frame clones and leaves out a portion. This table has some 900,000 clones, around 80% appearing once. Input material: memory CD4+ T cells sorted from blood. Subset defined: CD45RA-negative fraction. The receptors stem from a man in his late teens or twenties in good health.

The gene calls are TRBV6-1 and TRBJ1-6, with TRBD1 matching 9 bases. Germline V gene data show CDR1 as MNHNS and CDR2 as SASEGT. The CDR3 consists of 15 residues. J gave up 10 bases and V 10 bases, and 14 bases lay outside the gene matches. CDR3 amino acids: CATIGGGTGNSPLHF. The CDR3 DNA reads as TGTGCCACCATAGGCGGGGGGACAGGGAACTCACCCCTCCACTTT.

V gene TRBV5-1 combines with J gene TRBJ2-1; D might be TRBD2 (5 bases). Per the germline V gene, CDR1 is SGHRS and CDR2 is YFSETQ. The CDR3 totals 14 residues. Between the trimmed V and J ends, which lost 5 bases and 0 bases, there was a span of 9 bases. The CDR3 DNA follows: TGCGCCAGCAGGTCGGGGAACTCCTACAATGAGCAGTTCTTC. Its translation: CASRSGNSYNEQFF.

The gene calls are TRBV9 and TRBJ2-3; TRBD2 matches at 11 bases. The junction had 5 bases not matched to a gene; V was cut back by 3 bases and J by 5 bases. This CDR3 region has 15 residues. Germline lookup yields CDR1 SGDLS and CDR2 YYNGEE. CDR3 protein: CASSALAGGGDTQYF. The CDR3 DNA reads as TGTGCCAGCAGCGCCCTAGCGGGAGGAGGAGATACGCAGTATTTT. The full variable domain, completed using reference TRBV9 and TRBJ2-3, is DSGVTQTPKHLITATGQRVTLRCSPRSGDLSVYWYQQSLDQGLQFLIQYYNGEERAKGNILERFSAQQFPDLHSELNLSSLELGDSALYFCASSALAGGGDTQYFGPGTRLTVL.

This clone was found once. The chain uses TRBV19 and TRBJ2-2; D is uncertain. The V end lost 10 bases, the J end lost 5 bases, and 20 bases lay between the germline ends. The germline V gene has CDR1 LNHDA and CDR2 SQIVND (reference sequence). This CDR3 region has 15 residues. The DNA of the CDR3 is TGTGCCACCCGAATAGGGAACCAACAGACCGGGGAGCTGTTTTTT. Protein sequence: CATRIGNQQTGELFF. Full variable domain (remainder filled in from reference TRBV19 and TRBJ2-2): DGGITQSPKYLFRKEGQNVTLSCEQNLNHDAMYWYRQDPGQGLRLIYYSQIVNDFQKGDIAEGYSVSREKKESFPLTVTSAQKNPTAFYLCATRIGNQQTGELFFGEGSRLTVL.

The V and J genes are TRBV5-6 and TRBJ2-7, with TRBD2 matching 10 bases. The CDR3 is 16 residues long. V lost 4 bases, J lost 4 bases, and 11 bases stayed unmatched. Germline assignment: CDR1 SGHDT and CDR2 YYEEEE. Here the CDR3 DNA reads TGTGCCAGCAGCCCCGTTGTAGCGGGAGGATATTACGAGCAGTACTTC. It is translated as CASSPVVAGGYYEQYF.

The rearrangement joins TRBV14 to TRBJ1-2, with a tentative D call TRBD1 (5 bases). Germline CDR1 and CDR2: SGHDN and FVKESK. The germline V and J ends were trimmed by 3 bases and 5 bases, with 10 bases remaining between them. The CDR3 runs to 13 residues. This chain's CDR3 is CASSQEGDYGYTF. The CDR3, as DNA: TGTGCCAGCAGCCAGGAAGGGGATTATGGCTACACCTTC. Combining the CDR3 with reference TRBV14 and TRBJ1-2 gives the whole variable domain EAGVTQFPSHSVIEKGQTVTLRCDPISGHDNLYWYRRVMGKEIKFLLHFVKESKQDESGMPNNRFLAERTGGTYSTLKVQPAELEDSGVYFCASSQEGDYGYTFGSGTRLTVV.

The V call is TRBV5-1, the J call TRBJ1-1, with 7 bases matching TRBD1. Germline V gene sequence: CDR1 SGHRS, CDR2 YFSETQ. This CDR3 contains 14 residues. V lost 5 bases, J lost 6 bases, and 10 bases stayed unmatched. Here the CDR3 reads CASSRIQGPAEAFF. CDR3 nucleotide sequence: TGCGCCAGCAGTCGAATACAGGGGCCGGCTGAAGCTTTCTTT.

This clone appeared a few times. The V call is TRBV5-8, the J call TRBJ1-1; tentative D call: TRBD1 (5 bases). The germline V and J ends were trimmed by 4 bases and 7 bases, with 14 bases remaining between them. Germline CDR1 reads SGHTS; CDR2 reads YDEGEE. The CDR3 has 13 amino acids. The CDR3 nucleotides read TGTGCCAGCAGCCTGAGTTGGGGGTTTGAAGCTTTCTTT. Protein product: CASSLSWGFEAFF.

This chain joins TRBV5-1 and TRBJ1-6, with D maybe TRBD1 (6 bases). The V gene's germline CDR1 is SGHRS and CDR2 YFSETQ. V lost 4 bases and J lost 8, with 10 bases in between. The CDR3 is 13 amino acids. The CDR3 DNA follows: TGCGCCAGCAGCGGGGGGCCTGATTCACCCCTCCACTTT. The encoded protein is CASSGGPDSPLHF.

The V and J genes are TRBV4-1 and TRBJ2-7; 10 bases are a match to TRBD1. The CDR3 contains 14 residues. V trimming: 5 bases; J trimming: 4 bases; junction bases outside the gene matches: 5. Germline lookup yields CDR1 MGHRA and CDR2 YSYEKL. The CDR3 sequence: CASSFRDRGYEQYF. The CDR3 coding sequence is TGCGCCAGCAGCTTCCGGGACAGGGGTTACGAGCAGTACTTC.

This clone was observed a handful of times. This rearrangement joins TRBV10-1 to TRBJ2-1; TRBD2 agrees at 10 bases. Trimming took 0 bases from V and 3 from J; bases not matched to a gene: 2. The CDR3 consists of 16 residues. CDR1 and CDR2 (germline): WNHNN, SYGVQD (reference sequence). The CDR3 spells CASSESLAGDYNEQFF. In nucleotides, the CDR3 is TGCGCCAGCAGTGAGTCTCTAGCGGGAGACTACAATGAGCAGTTCTTC.

The chain couples TRBV30 to TRBJ2-5, with a tentative D call TRBD1 (5 bases). With the DNA end fitting TRBJ2-7 better, the J assignment may be wrong. The length of the CDR3 is 15 residues. Germline assignment: CDR1 GTSNPN and CDR2 SVGIG (reference sequence). CDR3 in DNA: TGTGCCTGGAAGGGGTCTGGCGCTATCTCCTACGAGCAGTACTTC. Encoded protein: CAWKGSGAISYEQYF.

The J gene is TRBJ2-7, the V gene TRBV6-1; D may be TRBD1 or TRBD2 (7 bases each). V was trimmed by 4 bases and J by 5 bases, leaving 12 bases between them. From germline, CDR1 is MNHNS and CDR2 SASEGT. This CDR3 contains 13 residues. The CDR3 DNA follows: TGTGCCAGCAGTGCTTCAGGGGGGGACGAGCAGTACTTC. Its protein is CASSASGGDEQYF.

The gene calls are TRBV29-1 and TRBJ1-4; D gene unclear. The ends were cut back, 3 bases at V and 8 bases at J, with 7 bases in the middle. The CDR3 is 11 residues long. Germline lookup yields CDR1 SQVTM and CDR2 ANQGSEA. The CDR3 bases are TGCAGCGTTGATGCGGGGGAAAAACTGTTTTTT. Protein sequence: CSVDAGEKLFF.

V and J are TRBV20-1 and TRBJ1-1; D is unclear. Trimming shortened V by 1 base and J by 10 bases, and 10 bases separated the two germline ends. Looked up from germline, CDR1 is DFQATT and CDR2 is SNEGSKA (reference sequence). The CDR3 sequence is 11 residues long. The CDR3 region has the DNA TGCAGTGCTAGAGTCAGCCCGAGAGCTTTCTTT. It encodes CSARVSPRAFF.

V and J are TRBV10-1 and TRBJ2-7; D unresolved. Germline CDR1 and CDR2: WNHNN and SYGVQD (reference sequence). The CDR3 is 13 residues long. The ends were cut back, 8 bases at V and 5 bases at J, with 16 bases in the middle. CDR3 sequence: CASGLGDKDEQYF. The CDR3 DNA sequence: TGCGCCAGCGGGCTCGGCGACAAGGACGAGCAGTACTTC.

This clone was detected many times. The chain is built from TRBV7-9 and TRBJ1-1; possible D gene TRBD1, 6 bases. Trimming stripped 5 bases from V and 7 bases from J, with 11 bases between. This CDR3 is 12 amino acids long. Per the germline V gene, CDR1 is SEHNR and CDR2 is FQNEAQ (reference sequence). Here the CDR3 DNA reads TGTGCCAGCAGCCCCGGACAGCTTGAAGCTTTCTTT. Translated, it gives CASSPGQLEAFF.

The chain joins TRBV28 to TRBJ1-1; D is possibly TRBD1 (5 bases). Trimming took 6 bases from V and 3 from J, leaving 8 bases between them. This CDR3 has 12 residues. From germline, CDR1 is MDHEN and CDR2 SYDVKM. The CDR3 reads CASRGPYTEAFF. The CDR3 region has the DNA TGTGCCAGCAGGGGGCCCTACACTGAAGCTTTCTTT.

The V call is TRBV5-1, the J call TRBJ1-4, with D maybe TRBD1 (5 bases). The V gene lost 5 bases and the J gene lost 0 bases, with 17 bases spanning the gap. Per the germline V gene, CDR1 is SGHRS and CDR2 is YFSETQ. This CDR3 comprises 17 residues. The CDR3, as DNA: TGCGCCAGCAGACGGGACTCCCTACGGACAACTAATGAAAAACTGTTTTTT. Protein product: CASRRDSLRTTNEKLFF. The complete variable domain, with remaining parts taken from reference TRBV5-1 and TRBJ1-4, reads KAGVTQTPRYLIKTRGQQVTLSCSPISGHRSVSWYQQTPGQGLQFLFEYFSETQRNKGNFPGRFSGRQFSNSRSEMNVSTLELGDSALYLCASRRDSLRTTNEKLFFGSGTQLSVL.

The J gene is TRBJ2-1, the V gene TRBV19; 11 bases are shared with TRBD2. J lost 5 bases, V lost 7 bases, and 10 bases had no gene match. The CDR3 covers 16 residues. Germline CDR1 is LNHDA and CDR2 is SQIVND (reference sequence). This CDR3 is CASIDPGTSGNNEQFF. Here the CDR3 DNA reads TGTGCCAGTATTGACCCCGGGACTAGCGGAAACAATGAGCAGTTCTTC. Combining the CDR3 with reference TRBV19 and TRBJ2-1 gives the whole variable domain DGGITQSPKYLFRKEGQNVTLSCEQNLNHDAMYWYRQDPGQGLRLIYYSQIVNDFQKGDIAEGYSVSREKKESFPLTVTSAQKNPTAFYLCASIDPGTSGNNEQFFGPGTRLTVL.

The rearrangement links TRBV5-1 to TRBJ2-1, with 8 positions matching TRBD1. Unmatched junction bases numbered 4, after V lost 2 bases and J lost 3 bases. Germline V gives CDR1 SGHRS, CDR2 YFSETQ. This CDR3 has 15 residues. This chain's CDR3 is CASSFGQGFYNEQFF. Here the CDR3 DNA reads TGCGCCAGCAGCTTTGGACAGGGCTTCTACAATGAGCAGTTCTTC.

The rearrangement uses TRBV9 and TRBJ2-5; 8 nucleotides match TRBD1. Losses at the gene ends were 3 bases for V and 5 bases for J; bases not matched to a gene: 6. The length of the CDR3 is 14 residues. Germline-derived CDR1 and CDR2 are SGDLS and YYNGEE. CDR3 loop: CASSGRGRVETQYF. The CDR3 DNA is TGTGCCAGCAGCGGCAGGGGGCGCGTCGAGACCCAGTACTTC.

The chain recombines TRBV15 with TRBJ2-1; 7 bases are shared with TRBD2. CDR1 and CDR2 from the germline V gene are LNHNV and YYDKDF (reference sequence). Unmatched junction bases numbered 20, after V lost 0 bases and J lost 12 bases. The CDR3 loop spans 18 amino acids. CDR3 nucleotides: TGTGCCACCAGCAGAGATCGCGGGAGAGACCTTGTACAATGGAGGCAGTTCTTC. Protein sequence: CATSRDRGRDLVQWRQFF.

This chain links TRBV19 with TRBJ2-5; TRBD1 agrees at 8 bases. The CDR3 sequence is 19 residues long. From germline, CDR1 is LNHDA and CDR2 SQIVND (reference sequence). Trimming at V came to 1 base and at J to 1 base, leaving 14 bases not matched to a gene. CDR3 DNA sequence: TGTGCCAGTAGTATAGGGACAGGGAACATTCAGCGGCTCCAAGAGACCCAGTACTTC. This translates into CASSIGTGNIQRLQETQYF. The variable domain in full, with the rest retrieved from reference TRBV19 and TRBJ2-5, is DGGITQSPKYLFRKEGQNVTLSCEQNLNHDAMYWYRQDPGQGLRLIYYSQIVNDFQKGDIAEGYSVSREKKESFPLTVTSAQKNPTAFYLCASSIGTGNIQRLQETQYFGPGTRLLVL.

As to this clone: This same CDR3 is encoded by further DNA sequences in the sample. The V call is TRBV5-1, the J call TRBJ1-6; D is unclear. From germline, CDR1 is SGHRS and CDR2 YFSETQ. Trimming took 0 bases from V and 7 from J, leaving 8 bases between them. The CDR3 is 14 residues long. This CDR3 is CASSLEGGNSPLHF. The CDR3 nucleotides are TGCGCCAGCAGCTTGGAGGGCGGGAATTCACCCCTCCACTTT.

This sequence joins TRBV6-1 and TRBJ2-1, with TRBD2 identical over 8 bases. This CDR3 has 16 amino acids. Germline V gives CDR1 MNHNS, CDR2 SASEGT. V lost 4 bases and J lost 0; bases outside the gene matches: 5. CDR3 in DNA: TGTGCCAGCAGTGTTAGCGGGGTGAGCTCCTACAATGAGCAGTTCTTC. The encoded protein is CASSVSGVSSYNEQFF.